This T cell receptor (beta chain) originates from a study of CD8+ T cells in alopecia areata. Study overall: Tofacitinib continued for 6 to 18 months and was then withheld for 6 months.

In each case, RNA was isolated and then reverse transcribed into cDNA as the sequencing template. Data came from immunoSEQ multiplex PCR; TCRdb stores just in-frame clones and leaves some out. The repertoire holds 95,000 to 100,000 clones, with 61% as singletons. Study-wide points: A large proportion of expanded lesional clones were detected persisting in scalp and blood during tofacitinib.

V lost 4 bases and J lost 6; bases outside the gene matches: 8. The CDR3 has 16 amino acids. Per the germline V gene, CDR1 is SEHNR and CDR2 is FQNEAQ (reference sequence). Only a few counts were recorded for this clone. Its antigen remains unknown. Specified treatment: oral pan-JAK inhibitor, 5-10 mg twice daily. Here the sequenced sample was CD8+ T cells sorted from blood, taken at week 4, from a patient treated with tofacitinib. The receptor's source is a human donor with alopecia areata. The chain combines TRBV7-9 with TRBJ1-6; TRBD1 aligns across 8 bases. The CDR3 sequence: CASSSPEDRANSPLHF. The CDR3 bases are TGTGCCAGCAGCTCCCCCGAGGACAGGGCTAATTCACCCCTCCACTTT.